Presented here are 28 T cell receptor beta chains from one specimen sequenced in a study of blood T cell repertoires in COVID-19. Only in-frame clones appear in the TCRdb table, and some are missing; sequencing was by immunoSEQ multiplex PCR. The sample lists about 300,000 clones; approximately 89% were seen once. The sequenced sample consisted of peripheral blood. All receptors come from a woman in her twenties or thirties with COVID-19, enrolled during active disease.

The rearrangement links TRBV9 to TRBJ1-1, with D possibly being TRBD1 (5 bases). V was cut by 3 bases and J by 9 bases, with 12 bases left in between. The CDR3 length is 12 residues. Germline loops: CDR1 SGDLS, CDR2 YYNGEE. The CDR3 bases are TGTGCCAGCAGCGCAGGGTTGGGGAAAGCTTTCTTT. Its protein product is CASSAGLGKAFF.

The J gene is TRBJ2-2, the V gene TRBV11-3; D remains unclear. The germline gives CDR1 SGHNT, CDR2 YENEEA. There are 13 residues in the CDR3. V was shortened by 4 bases and J by 7 bases, with 10 bases between the two germline ends. The DNA for the CDR3 is TGTGCCAGCAGCTCGGAGACGAGCGGGGAGCTGTTTTTT. Amino acid sequence: CASSSETSGELFF.

The rearrangement links TRBV27 to TRBJ1-4; D is undetermined. The V gene's germline CDR1 is MNHEY and CDR2 SMNVEV (reference sequence). The CDR3 runs to 14 residues. Trimming pared 7 bases from V and 5 bases from J, leaving 14 bases between. This CDR3 reads CASTGDLFNEKLFF. For the CDR3, the DNA is TGTGCCAGCACCGGGGATCTGTTCAATGAAAAACTGTTTTTT.

The chain is built from TRBV6-5 and TRBJ1-2; TRBD1 agrees at 11 bases. This CDR3 has 14 amino acids. After removal of 4 bases from V and 7 bases from J, the junction contained 5 bases not matched to a gene. CDR1 and CDR2 (germline): MNHEY, SVGAGI. The CDR3 sequence is CASSSGTGGFGYTF. The CDR3 nucleotides are TGTGCCAGCAGTTCCGGGACAGGGGGTTTTGGCTACACCTTC.

This clone was found a few times. The chain has TRBV7-9 and TRBJ2-2; tentative D call: TRBD2 (7 bases). The germline gives CDR1 SEHNR, CDR2 FQNEAQ (reference sequence). Between the trimmed V and J ends, which lost 5 bases and 0 bases, there was a span of 10 bases. This CDR3 has 15 amino acids. In DNA, the CDR3 is TGTGCCAGCAGCGGGGGGGCCCCGAACACCGGGGAGCTGTTTTTT. Protein product: CASSGGAPNTGELFF.

The rearrangement uses TRBV9 and TRBJ1-2; no firm D call. The V gene's germline CDR1 is SGDLS and CDR2 YYNGEE. V was clipped by 3 bases and J by 5 bases, with 8 bases between them. The length of the CDR3 is 12 residues. CDR3 loop: CASSAEGYGYTF. The CDR3 coding sequence is TGTGCCAGCAGCGCCGAGGGATATGGCTACACCTTC.

This clone showed up just once. V and J are TRBV7-9 and TRBJ1-2; D unresolved. V lost 6 bases, J lost 4 bases, and 15 bases lay in between. Germline values: CDR1 SEHNR, CDR2 FQNEAQ (reference sequence). This CDR3 has 14 amino acids. The CDR3 reads CASSLPLPGYGYTF. The CDR3 DNA sequence: TGTGCCAGCAGTCTCCCCCTCCCCGGCTATGGCTACACCTTC.

V usage is TRBV2 and J usage is TRBJ1-3, with D unclear. V lost 6 bases and J 3 bases, leaving 15 bases between the germline ends. The germline V gene has CDR1 SNHLY and CDR2 FYNNEI. This CDR3 has 15 amino acids. In nucleotides, the CDR3 is TGTGCCAGCAGCCTCTCCACGATCAGTGGAAACACCATATATTTT. It yields the protein CASSLSTISGNTIYF.

The chain is built from TRBV19 and TRBJ1-6; D uncertain. V shed 9 bases and J shed 7 bases, with 16 bases lying between them. Germline assignment: CDR1 LNHDA and CDR2 SQIVND (reference sequence). This CDR3 region has 14 residues. The CDR3 spells CASEAGLQNSPLHF. As DNA, the CDR3 is TGTGCCAGCGAAGCAGGACTGCAGAATTCACCCCTCCACTTT.

The chain carries TRBV12-3 or TRBV12-4 and TRBJ2-2; D not certain. Between the trimmed V and J ends, which lost 7 bases and 2 bases, there was a span of 8 bases. The CDR3 consists of 13 residues. The CDR3 region has the DNA TGTGCCAGCACCCACTCCAACACCGGGGAGCTGTTTTTT. This translates into CASTHSNTGELFF.

CDR3 amino acids: CASSQPGQGNYGYTF. CDR3 bases: TGCGCCAGCAGCCAACCCGGACAGGGAAACTATGGCTACACCTTC. V usage is TRBV4-1 and J usage is TRBJ1-2, with 8 positions matching TRBD1. Germline values: CDR1 MGHRA, CDR2 YSYEKL. The trim removed 2 bases at V and 2 bases at J, leaving 4 bases unmatched. The CDR3 contains 15 residues.

The V and J genes are TRBV7-3 and TRBJ2-1; D might be TRBD2 (6 bases). The CDR3 runs to 14 residues. Germline loops: CDR1 SGHTA, CDR2 FQGTGA. Trimming took off 2 bases at V and 6 bases at J, with 11 bases between the two ends. CDR3 protein: CASSLYGGTNEQFF. For the CDR3, the DNA is TGTGCCAGCAGCTTATACGGGGGTACCAATGAGCAGTTCTTC.

The chain is built from TRBV11-3 and TRBJ2-3; 9 bases align to TRBD2. Germline V gene data show CDR1 as SGHNT and CDR2 as YENEEA. The CDR3 runs to 16 residues. With 3 bases clipped from V and 2 bases from J, the junction kept 6 bases outside the gene matches. This CDR3 is CASSFRASGATDTQYF. The CDR3 region has the DNA TGTGCCAGCAGCTTCCGAGCTAGCGGGGCCACAGATACGCAGTATTTT.

This sequence joins TRBV9 and TRBJ1-6, with D maybe TRBD1 (5 bases). Per germline, CDR1 SGDLS and CDR2 YYNGEE. The length of the CDR3 is 15 residues. Trimming took off 4 bases at V and 7 bases at J, with 15 bases between the two ends. This CDR3 is CASSLGHRPNSPLHF. CDR3 sequence (DNA): TGTGCCAGCAGCCTTGGACATCGGCCAAATTCACCCCTCCACTTT.

This chain uses TRBV6-5 with TRBJ1-2; TRBD1 aligns across 8 bases. The CDR3 length is 14 residues. The V gene end was trimmed by 6 bases and the J gene end by 4 bases; junction bases not matched to a gene: 7. The V gene's germline CDR1 is MNHEY and CDR2 SVGAGI. CDR3 region: CASSRGRPSYGYTF. In DNA form, the CDR3 reads TGTGCCAGCAGCAGGGGGCGTCCCTCCTATGGCTACACCTTC.

The chain couples TRBV7-9 to TRBJ1-1; 9 bases fit TRBD1. This CDR3 is built from 15 residues. Germline V gene data show CDR1 as SEHNR and CDR2 as FQNEAQ (reference sequence). V lost 4 bases to trimming and J lost 4 bases; unmatched junction nucleotides: 7. CDR3 sequence (DNA): TGTGCCAGCAGCTGGACAGGGGAGAAAGGCACTGAAGCTTTCTTT. Its protein product is CASSWTGEKGTEAFF. The full variable domain, in which reference TRBV7-9 and TRBJ1-1 provide the parts outside the CDR3, is DTGVSQNPRHKITKRGQNVTFRCDPISEHNRLYWYRQTLGQGPEFLTYFQNEAQLEKSRLLSDRFSAERPKGSFSTLEIQRTEQGDSAMYLCASSWTGEKGTEAFFGQGTRLTVV.

This sequence joins TRBV27 and TRBJ1-1, with 8 bases matching TRBD1. CDR3 length: 15 amino acids. V trimming: 5 bases; J trimming: 1 base; junction bases outside the gene matches: 6. Germline assignment: CDR1 MNHEY and CDR2 SMNVEV (reference sequence). CDR3 bases: TGTGCCAGCAGTCCGCGACAGGGGCCGAACACTGAAGCTTTCTTT. Protein: CASSPRQGPNTEAFF.

The V call is TRBV24-1, the J call TRBJ1-5, with 10 positions matching TRBD1. After removal of 5 bases from V and 5 bases from J, the junction contained 5 bases not matched to a gene. CDR1 is KGHDR, CDR2 SFDVKD, per germline. The CDR3 loop spans 15 amino acids. The CDR3 bases are TGTGCCACCAGTGGGGGACAGGGGTTTGATCAGCCCCAGCATTTT. Translating it yields CATSGGQGFDQPQHF.

The chain combines TRBV28 with TRBJ2-1; TRBD1 aligns across 8 bases. Germline CDR1 reads MDHEN; CDR2 reads SYDVKM. CDR3 length: 15 residues. V gave up 8 bases and J gave up 4 bases; unmatched junction bases: 10. CDR3 sequence (DNA): TGTGCCAGCGTACTGGGGCAGGGGGCTTACAATGAGCAGTTCTTC. It specifies CASVLGQGAYNEQFF.

The V call is TRBV2, the J call TRBJ1-1; D possibly corresponds to TRBD1 (6 bases). The V gene's germline CDR1 is SNHLY and CDR2 FYNNEI. The CDR3 has 15 residues. Trimming shortened V by 0 bases and J by 2 bases, and 10 bases separated the two germline ends. CDR3: CASSEADSVNTEAFF. The CDR3 DNA reads as TGTGCCAGCAGTGAAGCGGACAGCGTTAACACTGAAGCTTTCTTT.

The chain carries TRBV28 and TRBJ1-2; D not certain. Trimming stripped 5 bases from V and 2 bases from J, with 9 bases between. The germline gives CDR1 MDHEN, CDR2 SYDVKM. The CDR3 covers 13 residues. The CDR3, as DNA: TGTGCCAGCAGTCCCCCCCAAAACTATGGCTACACCTTC. Its translation: CASSPPQNYGYTF.

This chain uses TRBV7-8 with TRBJ1-6, with 7 bases that match TRBD1. The germline V gene has CDR1 SGHVS and CDR2 FQNEAQ. The V and J ends lost 10 bases and 7 bases, in that order; junction bases with no gene match: 7. CDR3 size: 13 residues. The CDR3 DNA follows: TGTGCCACCTCCCGGGACAGAAATTCACCCCTCCACTTT. Translated, it gives CATSRDRNSPLHF.

Only one count was recorded for this clone. This rearrangement joins TRBV11-3 to TRBJ1-3; possibly TRBD1 for D (5 bases). The CDR3 has 15 residues. CDR1 SGHNT and CDR2 YENEEA come from the germline V gene. V was shortened by 4 bases and J by 0 bases, with 10 bases between the two germline ends. Here the CDR3 reads CASSSQTVSGNTIYF. CDR3 DNA: TGTGCCAGCAGCTCCCAGACAGTCTCTGGAAACACCATATATTTT.

V is TRBV7-8 and J is TRBJ1-1; 8 bases fit TRBD1. The CDR3 runs to 16 residues. J lost 2 bases, V lost 5 bases, and 10 bases had no gene match. The germline CDR1 and CDR2 sequences are SGHVS and FQNEAQ. The CDR3 region has the DNA TGTGCCAGCAGCCCGACCTGGACAGGGACTAACACTGAAGCTTTCTTT. It translates to CASSPTWTGTNTEAFF. The whole variable domain, remainder taken from reference TRBV7-8 and TRBJ1-1, is GAGVSQSPRYKVAKRGQDVALRCDPISGHVSLFWYQQALGQGPEFLTYFQNEAQLDKSGLPSDRFFAERPEGSVSTLKIQRTQQEDSAVYLCASSPTWTGTNTEAFFGQGTRLTVV.

This chain links TRBV6-5 with TRBJ1-2; no firm D call. Between the trimmed V and J ends, which lost 9 bases and 4 bases, there was a span of 18 bases. CDR1 and CDR2 from the germline V gene are MNHEY and SVGAGI. The CDR3 loop spans 14 amino acids. The CDR3 bases are TGTGCCAGTCGTGAGGTCGCAGCAAGCTATGGCTACACCTTC. It yields the protein CASREVAASYGYTF.

The CDR3 DNA follows: TGTGCCAGCAGTTTAACAGGGGAGGCAGCTTTCTTT. Translated, it gives CASSLTGEAAFF. The chain combines TRBV28 with TRBJ1-1; TRBD1 agrees at 7 bases. This CDR3 region has 12 residues. The J segment lost 10 bases and the V segment lost 2 bases, leaving 4 bases of the junction unmatched. CDR1 and CDR2 from the germline V gene are MDHEN and SYDVKM.

This sequence joins TRBV12-1 and TRBJ1-5. TRBV12-1 is a pseudogene. The CDR3 contains 16 residues. The CDR3: CASSFAKSYSNQPQHF. The CDR3 nucleotides are TGTGCCAGCAGCTTCGCTAAATCCTATAGCAATCAGCCCCAGCATTTT.

The chain has TRBV6-6 and TRBJ1-5, with D possibly matching TRBD1 (6 bases). V gave up 6 bases and J gave up 2 bases, with 11 bases separating them. Germline CDR1 reads MNHNY; CDR2 reads SVGAGI (reference sequence). The CDR3 spans 14 residues. The CDR3 is CASSNRQGNQPQHF. CDR3 in DNA: TGTGCCAGCAGCAACAGACAGGGCAATCAGCCCCAGCATTTT.